The 20 T cell receptor beta chains below were found in one sample sequenced in a study of cytomegalovirus exposure and HLA in healthy donors. PCR used 60 Vbeta primers and 13 Jbeta primers. Profiled with immunoSEQ multiplex PCR; TCRdb holds only in-frame clones, not every one. The table includes about 94,000 clones, about 7.6% detected once. The sequencing sample was made of PBMCs. The receptors were sampled from a man over 45 in good health and CMV-seronegative.

This chain uses TRBV5-4 with TRBJ2-5; a possible D gene is TRBD2 (5 bases). In germline, CDR1 is SGHNT, CDR2 YYREEE (reference sequence). The CDR3 is 14 amino acids. The germline V and J ends were trimmed by 3 bases and 2 bases, with 11 bases remaining between them. CDR3 DNA: TGTGCCAGCAGCTCCCGGACGGGGCAAGAGACCCAGTACTTC. It translates to CASSSRTGQETQYF.

The chain employs TRBV6-4 and TRBJ2-3; TRBD2 matches at 10 bases. With 3 bases clipped from V and 5 bases from J, the junction kept 5 bases outside the gene matches. Germline CDR1 and CDR2: MRHNA and SNTAGT. The CDR3 runs to 15 residues. The CDR3 DNA is TGTGCCAGCAGTGAGGCTAGCGGGAGTTTAGATACGCAGTATTTT. Amino acid sequence: CASSEASGSLDTQYF.

The chain carries TRBV11-2 and TRBJ1-1; D is unclear. Germline CDR1 and CDR2: SGHAT and FQNNGV. V was trimmed by 6 bases and J by 0 bases, leaving 17 bases between them. The CDR3 length is 16 residues. CDR3 residues: CASRENPRAMNTEAFF. For the CDR3, the DNA is TGTGCCAGCAGAGAGAATCCGAGGGCTATGAACACTGAAGCTTTCTTT.

This clone was found a few times. The chain is built from TRBV2 and TRBJ2-1; the match to TRBD2 covers 10 bases. The CDR3 runs to 15 residues. V was pared by 6 bases and J by 6 bases, with 8 bases of the junction left unmatched. The germline V gene encodes CDR1 SNHLY and CDR2 FYNNEI. CDR3 coding DNA: TGTGCCAGCAGATCTCTAGCGGGAGTAGGCAATGAGCAGTTCTTC. Its translation: CASRSLAGVGNEQFF. The complete variable domain, with remaining parts taken from reference TRBV2 and TRBJ2-1, reads EPEVTQTPSHQVTQMGQEVILRCVPISNHLYFYWYRQILGQKVEFLVSFYNNEISEKSEIFDDQFSVERPDGSNFTLKIRSTKLEDSAMYFCASRSLAGVGNEQFFGPGTRLTVL.

Only a few counts were recorded for this clone. This chain uses TRBV19 with TRBJ1-1, with 8 bases aligning to TRBD1. This CDR3 has 16 amino acids. The V gene end was trimmed by 5 bases and the J gene end by 2 bases; junction bases not matched to a gene: 10. CDR1 and CDR2 from the germline V gene are LNHDA and SQIVND (reference sequence). The CDR3 DNA reads TGTGCCAGTAGTTTCACCACCGGGACAGGAAACACTGAAGCTTTCTTT. This translates into CASSFTTGTGNTEAFF.

The chain is built from TRBV5-1 and TRBJ2-1, with TRBD2 identical over 12 bases. The CDR3 has 16 amino acids. Germline V gene data show CDR1 as SGHRS and CDR2 as YFSETQ. The J segment lost 7 bases and the V segment lost 5 bases, leaving 10 bases of the junction unmatched. The DNA of the CDR3 is TGCGCCAGCAGTCGTGTTCTAGCGGGGGGGCAGAATGAGCAGTTCTTC. Encoded protein: CASSRVLAGGQNEQFF.

This rearrangement joins TRBV5-1 to TRBJ2-1; TRBD2 might be the D (7 bases). The CDR3 covers 15 residues. V dropped 4 bases and J dropped 4 bases, with 15 bases sitting between them. The V gene's germline CDR1 is SGHRS and CDR2 YFSETQ. In DNA form, the CDR3 reads TGCGCCAGCAGCGTGGACAGCGGGGCTTACAATGAGCAGTTCTTC. Amino acid sequence: CASSVDSGAYNEQFF.

The rearrangement links TRBV7-2 to TRBJ2-3; TRBD2 aligns across 7 bases. The junction had 6 bases not matched to a gene; V was cut back by 3 bases and J by 0 bases. The CDR3 loop spans 16 amino acids. Germline V gene lookup returns CDR1 SGHTA and CDR2 FQGNSA. The CDR3 region has the DNA TGTGCCAGCAGCTTCGGGGGTAGCGGGAGCACAGATACGCAGTATTTT. This codes for CASSFGGSGSTDTQYF.

The chain is built from TRBV7-8 and TRBJ2-1, with a weak D call TRBD2 (5 bases). The CDR3 contains 13 residues. V was shortened by 5 bases and J by 9 bases, with 14 bases between the two germline ends. Germline CDR1 and CDR2: SGHVS and FQNEAQ. CDR3 sequence reads: CASSRDTSAEQFF. CDR3 nucleotide sequence: TGTGCCAGCAGCCGCGATACTAGTGCTGAGCAGTTCTTC.

This clone was observed a few times. The chain combines TRBV27 with TRBJ2-3; TRBD2 is a possible D gene (6 bases). Per germline, CDR1 MNHEY and CDR2 SMNVEV (reference sequence). The CDR3 is 15 amino acids. Trimming shortened V by 6 bases and J by 2 bases, and 15 bases separated the two germline ends. This CDR3 reads CASRNLASYTDTQYF. The CDR3 nucleotides are TGTGCCAGCAGAAATCTAGCGTCCTACACAGATACGCAGTATTTT.

The chain links TRBV7-2 to TRBJ2-2; the D is unclear. Trimming removed 1 base at V and 0 bases at J, with 6 bases between. The CDR3 totals 15 residues. Germline values: CDR1 SGHTA, CDR2 FQGNSA. CDR3 sequence: CASSLEAANTGELFF. DNA of the CDR3: TGTGCCAGCAGCTTAGAGGCGGCGAACACCGGGGAGCTGTTTTTT. The whole variable domain, remainder taken from reference TRBV7-2 and TRBJ2-2, is GAGVSQSPSNKVTEKGKDVELRCDPISGHTALYWYRQSLGQGLEFLIYFQGNSAPDKSGLPSDRFSAERTGGSVSTLTIQRTQQEDSAVYLCASSLEAANTGELFFGEGSRLTVL.

The chain uses TRBV5-6 and TRBJ1-5; TRBD1 agrees at 7 bases. Germline V gene sequence: CDR1 SGHDT, CDR2 YYEEEE. There are 16 residues in the CDR3. V lost 4 bases, J lost 1 base, and 8 bases stayed unmatched. CDR3 loop: CASSDNRGLSNQPQHF. The CDR3 DNA reads TGTGCCAGCAGCGATAACAGGGGCTTGAGCAATCAGCCCCAGCATTTT.

This clone was found a few times. No conserved phenylalanine or tryptophan is present at the end of the CDR3, so a read error is the likely explanation. The DNA is omitted, as the CDR3 cannot be located on it reliably, and the CDR3 follows TCRdb's listing. The gene calls are TRBV27 and TRBJ1-2; the table's D call, TRBD1, was not checked against the DNA. From germline, CDR1 is MNHEY and CDR2 SMNVEV (reference sequence). Including both end residues, the CDR3 is 10 amino acids long. CDR3 sequence: CASRPPGQLL.

The rearrangement links TRBV19 to TRBJ2-1; 9 nucleotides align to TRBD1. CDR1 LNHDA and CDR2 SQIVND come from the germline V gene (reference sequence). After removal of 8 bases from V and 0 bases from J, the junction contained 5 bases not matched to a gene. The CDR3 has 15 residues. CDR3 nucleotides: TGTGCCAGTCGACAGGGGGTCAACTCCTACAATGAGCAGTTCTTC. It yields the protein CASRQGVNSYNEQFF.

This clone was seen a few times. V is TRBV9 and J is TRBJ1-2; 9 nucleotides agree with TRBD1. Trimming removed 3 bases from V and 4 bases from J; junction bases left unmatched: 7. The CDR3 loop spans 15 amino acids. From germline, CDR1 is SGDLS and CDR2 YYNGEE. CDR3 bases: TGTGCCAGCAGCGACGACAGGGGGGGTAGCTATGGCTACACCTTC. Protein product: CASSDDRGGSYGYTF.

Details on this clone: Other DNA sequences in the same sample also yield this CDR3. V and J are TRBV5-1 and TRBJ2-7, with D possibly matching TRBD2 (5 bases). V was pared by 7 bases and J by 4 bases, with 12 bases between. CDR1 is SGHRS and CDR2 is YFSETQ in the germline V gene. This CDR3 has 12 amino acids. The DNA of the CDR3 is TGCGCCAGCGGGAGAGACAATTACGAGCAGTACTTC. This gives the protein CASGRDNYEQYF.

This clone occurred a few times. This sequence joins TRBV9 and TRBJ1-2; 8 nucleotides agree with TRBD1. Germline loops: CDR1 SGDLS, CDR2 YYNGEE. The CDR3 loop spans 15 amino acids. The V gene end was trimmed by 6 bases and the J gene end by 8 bases; junction bases not matched to a gene: 15. CDR3 nucleotide sequence: TGTGCCAGCACGTGGGGAGGACAGGGTGGTGAGGGCTACACCTTC. Its translation: CASTWGGQGGEGYTF.

The chain is built from TRBV7-9 and TRBJ2-7, with 10 bases matching TRBD1. Germline V gene sequence: CDR1 SEHNR, CDR2 FQNEAQ (reference sequence). The CDR3 consists of 15 residues. The V and J ends lost 5 bases and 4 bases, in that order; junction bases with no gene match: 8. The CDR3, as DNA: TGTGCCAGCAGCAAACGACAGGGGGCGCGTTACGAGCAGTACTTC. Its protein is CASSKRQGARYEQYF.

J is TRBJ2-7 and V is TRBV6-1, with D possibly TRBD1 on 5 matching bases. The V end lost 8 bases, the J end lost 0 bases, and 11 bases lay between the germline ends. The CDR3 loop spans 13 amino acids. Germline-derived CDR1 and CDR2 are MNHNS and SASEGT. For the CDR3, the DNA is TGTGCCAGCGCGACAGAAGACTCCTACGAGCAGTACTTC. This encodes CASATEDSYEQYF.

The rearrangement links TRBV7-9 to TRBJ1-2; 7 nucleotides line up with TRBD1. CDR1 and CDR2 (germline): SEHNR, FQNEAQ (reference sequence). V lost 5 bases, J lost 5 bases, and 17 bases stayed unmatched. The CDR3 contains 17 residues. In DNA, the CDR3 is TGTGCCAGCAGCCCACGGTCCTCAGGGGGTCGTGAGTATGGCTACACCTTC. Amino acid sequence: CASSPRSSGGREYGYTF. Together with reference TRBV7-9 and TRBJ1-2, the CDR3 gives the full variable domain: DTGVSQNPRHKITKRGQNVTFRCDPISEHNRLYWYRQTLGQGPEFLTYFQNEAQLEKSRLLSDRFSAERPKGSFSTLEIQRTEQGDSAMYLCASSPRSSGGREYGYTFGSGTRLTVV.